This paragraph reports one T cell receptor beta chain. Its antigen is not identified. These data are taken from a study of T cells in Graves' hyperthyroidism and ophthalmopathy. Study-wide results and limits: Most clonotypes expanded in the thyroid (above 0.001) were also present in blood.

Amplified TCR beta CDR3 regions derived from RNA transcripts. A first-round RT-PCR of the TCR CDR3 used the HTBI primer set. Each CDR3 protein is one row after TCRdb ran MiXCR on the multiplex PCR reads. The sample gives fewer than 750,000 distinct CDR3 sequences, approximately 15% of which show up once; around 4% is in the top ten. Germline trimming cut 5 bases from V and 3 bases from J; bases unmatched to any gene: 8. CDR3 length: 15 amino acids. Germline assignment: CDR1 SGHTA and CDR2 FQGNSA. In making diagnoses, clinical symptoms, serum thyroxine and TRAb, thyroid ultrasound and orbital computed tomography were all used.

The J gene is TRBJ2-7, the V gene TRBV7-2, with 9 nucleotides matching TRBD1. The sequencing sample was made of blood. The sequence derives from a woman in her thirties or forties with Graves' ophthalmopathy. The CDR3 loop reads CASSDRDRVDYEQYF. The CDR3 DNA follows: TGTGCCAGCAGCGACCGGGACAGGGTCGACTACGAGCAGTACTTC.